The 21 T cell receptor beta chains listed next were all sequenced from one sample in a study of blood T cell repertoires in COVID-19. Profiling relied on immunoSEQ multiplex PCR, and the TCRdb table lists in-frame clones only, not all of them. This sample has 95,000 to 130,000 clones, with around four fifths found just once. The sequencing sample was made of peripheral blood. These TCRs come from a man younger than 45 with acute or convalescent COVID-19.

The rearrangement joins TRBV27 to TRBJ2-1, with TRBD1 matching 8 bases. In germline, CDR1 is MNHEY, CDR2 SMNVEV (reference sequence). CDR3 length: 15 residues. Germline trimming cut 5 bases from V and 4 bases from J; bases unmatched to any gene: 7. The CDR3 is CASSPGTGIYNEQFF. The DNA for the CDR3 is TGTGCCAGCAGTCCAGGGACAGGAATTTACAATGAGCAGTTCTTC.

The chain uses TRBV30 and TRBJ1-1; maybe TRBD1 (6 bases). The ends were cut back, 5 bases at V and 1 base at J, with 11 bases in the middle. The CDR3 length is 13 residues. Germline V lookup: CDR1 GTSNPN, CDR2 SVGIG (reference sequence). The CDR3 nucleotides are TGTGCCTGGGATAAACAGGGGAACACTGAAGCTTTCTTT. This sequence encodes CAWDKQGNTEAFF.

In this sample, this clone turned up once. V and J are TRBV28 and TRBJ1-1, with 7 bases fitting TRBD1. Germline lookup yields CDR1 MDHEN and CDR2 SYDVKM. Germline trimming cut 6 bases from V and 0 bases from J; bases unmatched to any gene: 1. CDR3 size: 13 residues. The CDR3 sequence: CASRGTVNTEAFF. CDR3 coding DNA: TGTGCCAGCAGAGGGACAGTGAACACTGAAGCTTTCTTT.

This clone was detected a few times. This sequence joins TRBV13 and TRBJ2-7; 11 nucleotides agree with TRBD2. This CDR3 is built from 15 residues. With V trimmed by 4 bases and J by 3 bases, 5 bases remained unmatched. Per the germline V gene, CDR1 is PRHDT and CDR2 is FYEKMQ (reference sequence). CDR3 residues: CASSSVAGGNYEQYF. CDR3 DNA sequence: TGTGCCAGCAGCTCGGTAGCGGGGGGGAACTACGAGCAGTACTTC.

The rearrangement joins TRBV15 to TRBJ1-6, with D possibly being TRBD1 (5 bases). Germline loops: CDR1 LNHNV, CDR2 YYDKDF (reference sequence). The ends were cut back, 3 bases at V and 9 bases at J, with 15 bases in the middle. This CDR3 is 15 amino acids long. CDR3 loop: CATSSGGLLSSPLHF. The CDR3, as DNA: TGTGCCACCAGCAGCGGGGGTCTTCTGAGTTCACCCCTCCACTTT.

The chain recombines TRBV5-8 with TRBJ1-6, with 7 nucleotides matching TRBD1. Germline lookup yields CDR1 SGHTS and CDR2 YDEGEE. The CDR3 is 17 residues long. Trimming took 1 base from V and 8 from J; bases not matched to a gene: 12. The CDR3 sequence is CASSLNPNRGMHSPLHF. Written as DNA, the CDR3 is TGTGCCAGCAGCTTGAACCCCAACAGGGGTATGCATTCACCCCTCCACTTT.

The rearrangement uses TRBV29-1 and TRBJ1-1, with 7 bases identical to TRBD1. V shed 5 bases and J 0 bases; nucleotides not matched to a gene: 6. This CDR3 has 14 residues. Per germline, CDR1 SQVTM and CDR2 ANQGSEA. The CDR3 spells CSVYRGGLNTEAFF. In nucleotides, the CDR3 is TGCAGCGTTTACAGGGGCGGCTTGAACACTGAAGCTTTCTTT. Full variable domain (outside the CDR3, taken from reference TRBV29-1 and TRBJ1-1): SAVISQKPSRDICQRGTSLTIQCQVDSQVTMMFWYRQQPGQSLTLIATANQGSEATYESGFVIDKFPISRPNLTFSTLTVSNMSPEDSSIYLCSVYRGGLNTEAFFGQGTRLTVV.

The CDR3 reads CASSSRDRGEKLFF. CDR3 sequence (DNA): TGTGCCAGCAGCTCACGGGACAGAGGAGAAAAACTGTTTTTT. The rearrangement joins TRBV3-1 (or the pseudogene TRBV3-2) to TRBJ1-4; the match to TRBD1 covers 7 bases. This CDR3 is 14 amino acids long. J lost 8 bases, V lost 5 bases, and 8 bases had no gene match. Looked up from germline, CDR1 is LGHDT and CDR2 is YNNKEL (reference sequence).

The chain couples TRBV6-2 or TRBV6-3 to TRBJ2-7; TRBD1 is a possible D gene (6 bases). Trimming stripped 6 bases from V and 3 bases from J, with 18 bases between. The V gene's germline CDR1 is MNHEY and CDR2 SVGEGT. The CDR3 runs to 15 residues. The CDR3 is CASSPPTGKVYEQYV. In DNA form, the CDR3 reads TGTGCCAGCAGCCCTCCCACAGGGAAAGTCTACGAGCAGTACGTC.

The chain joins TRBV3-1 (or the pseudogene TRBV3-2) to TRBJ1-2; weak D call: TRBD1 (5 bases). The length of the CDR3 is 16 residues. V gave up 0 bases and J gave up 5 bases, with 16 bases separating them. Germline V gene lookup returns CDR1 LGHDT and CDR2 YNNKEL (reference sequence). The CDR3 loop is CASSQDTPWTPYGYTF. The DNA for the CDR3 is TGTGCCAGCAGCCAAGATACCCCGTGGACACCTTATGGCTACACCTTC.

The chain combines TRBV19 with TRBJ2-7, with D perhaps TRBD2 (6 bases). Germline V lookup: CDR1 LNHDA, CDR2 SQIVND (reference sequence). The CDR3 is made up of 22 amino acids. Trimming stripped 7 bases from V and 6 bases from J, with 43 bases between. This chain's CDR3 is CASTQTPPSRARLGGSLCEQYV. The CDR3 nucleotides are TGTGCCAGTACCCAAACCCCCCCCTCAAGGGCGCGTTTGGGGGGTTCGTTGTGCGAGCAGTACGTC.

The rearrangement links TRBV3-1 (or the pseudogene TRBV3-2) to TRBJ1-6; D gene unclear. The V end lost 4 bases, the J end lost 8 bases, and 15 bases lay between the germline ends. The CDR3 loop spans 15 amino acids. Looked up from germline, CDR1 is LGHDT and CDR2 is YNNKEL (reference sequence). CDR3 sequence reads: CASSRLGMRDSPLHF. As DNA, the CDR3 is TGTGCCAGCAGCCGTTTAGGGATGAGGGATTCACCCCTCCACTTT.

The chain uses TRBV5-1 and TRBJ2-2; a possible D gene is TRBD2 (5 bases). The CDR3 runs 15 residues. The V gene's germline CDR1 is SGHRS and CDR2 YFSETQ. Deletions cut 2 bases from V and 4 bases from J, with 12 bases between. CDR3 DNA sequence: TGCGCCAGCAGCTTAGCGGAATTCGGCACCGGGGAGCTGTTTTTT. It specifies CASSLAEFGTGELFF.

There are many counts of this clone. J is TRBJ1-1 and V is TRBV15; possible D gene TRBD1, 5 bases. This CDR3 has 18 residues. Deletions cut 1 base from V and 2 bases from J, with 20 bases between. CDR1 and CDR2 from the germline V gene are LNHNV and YYDKDF (reference sequence). The CDR3 bases are TGTGCCACCAGCAGAGGGGCCGGGACGGGAGGCCTTAACACTGAAGCTTTCTTT. The encoded protein is CATSRGAGTGGLNTEAFF.

This clone was counted a single time. This chain connects TRBV2 to TRBJ1-6; D call uncertain. CDR1 and CDR2 (germline): SNHLY, FYNNEI. Trimming stripped 3 bases from V and 0 bases from J, with 9 bases between. The length of the CDR3 is 16 residues. For the CDR3, the DNA is TGTGCCAGCAGTGAGGAGGAGAGCTCCTATAATTCACCCCTCCACTTT. It encodes CASSEEESSYNSPLHF.

This sequence joins TRBV6-4 and TRBJ2-7, with 7 bases lining up with TRBD2. The CDR3 totals 11 residues. Germline-derived CDR1 and CDR2 are MRHNA and SNTAGT. CDR3 region: CPTAGCYEQYV. The CDR3 DNA sequence: TGTCCCACAGCGGGGTGCTACGAGCAGTACGTC.

J is TRBJ1-1 and V is TRBV6-1; D ambiguous. Germline V gene data show CDR1 as MNHNS and CDR2 as SASEGT. V was shortened by 0 bases and J by 0 bases, with 8 bases between the two germline ends. The CDR3 runs to 15 residues. The CDR3 coding sequence is TGTGCCAGCAGTGAAGCTACTTTAATGAACACTGAAGCTTTCTTT. It codes for CASSEATLMNTEAFF.

The rearrangement uses TRBV27 and TRBJ1-4, with D perhaps matching TRBD1 (5 bases). Trimming took 3 bases from V and 7 from J, leaving 9 bases between them. The germline CDR1 and CDR2 sequences are MNHEY and SMNVEV (reference sequence). CDR3 size: 13 residues. The CDR3: CASSFWRGEKLFF. Written as DNA, the CDR3 is TGTGCCAGCAGTTTTTGGAGGGGTGAAAAACTGTTTTTT. The full variable domain, its missing parts supplied by reference TRBV27 and TRBJ1-4, is EAQVTQNPRYLITVTGKKLTVTCSQNMNHEYMSWYRQDPGLGLRQIYYSMNVEVTDKGDVPEGYKVSRKEKRNFPLILESPSPNQTSLYFCASSFWRGEKLFFGSGTQLSVL.

The V gene is TRBV3-1 (or the pseudogene TRBV3-2), the J gene TRBJ1-2, with TRBD1 matching over 7 bases. In germline, CDR1 is LGHDT, CDR2 YNNKEL (reference sequence). V dropped 2 bases and J dropped 4; count of bases not matched to a gene: 7. The CDR3 spans 15 residues. CDR3 residues: CASSQNPGTAYGYTF. In nucleotides, the CDR3 is TGTGCCAGCAGCCAAAATCCCGGGACAGCCTATGGCTACACCTTC.

This clone was recorded a few times. This chain uses TRBV7-2 with TRBJ1-1; TRBD1 is a possible D gene (6 bases). Germline lookup yields CDR1 SGHTA and CDR2 FQGNSA. V lost 5 bases to trimming and J lost 2 bases, with 12 bases between them. This CDR3 spans 14 amino acids. CDR3 DNA sequence: TGTGCCAGCAGCAGAGACAGGCGCAACACTGAAGCTTTCTTT. Amino acids: CASSRDRRNTEAFF.

The CDR3 DNA is TGCGCCAGCAGCTTGCAACTAACTAACACAGATACGCAGTATTTT. It encodes CASSLQLTNTDTQYF. V is TRBV5-1 and J is TRBJ2-3; D is unresolved. The CDR3 spans 15 residues. With 1 base removed from V and 2 bases from J, the gap between germline ends came to 11 bases. The germline CDR1 and CDR2 sequences are SGHRS and YFSETQ.